The clone carrying this TCR beta chain showed up just a few times. No antigen is known for it. This CDR3 is 16 amino acids long. The ends lost 4 bases at V and 3 bases at J; junction bases unmatched: 9. In germline, CDR1 is LGHNA, CDR2 YSLEER. This entry comes from a study of beta chain features in type 1 diabetes. Study outcomes and limitations: TCRB CDR3s from Type 1 diabetes patients were moderately but significantly shorter in all four CD4+ subsets.

Reverse transcribing all isolated RNA meant expressed TCRB transcripts were sequenced. Sequencing used immunoSEQ multiplex PCR; TCRdb keeps in-frame clones, though not all of them. The data contain about 650,000 clones, roughly 12% of them singletons. The receptor comes from a man younger than 40 with type 1 diabetes. Source material: naive CD4+ T cells from blood. The J gene is TRBJ1-5, the V gene TRBV4-3; 7 bases are shared with TRBD1. CDR3 sequence (DNA): TGCGCCAGCAGCCCCACCGGCACAGGGGACAATCAGCCCCAGCATTTT. It codes for CASSPTGTGDNQPQHF.